This is a list of T cell receptor beta chains from one sample in a study of T-cell reconstitution after alpha-beta-depleted transplantation in children. One entry per CDR3 protein results from TCRdb running MiXCR on the PCR reads. The sample has about a million distinct CDR3 sequences, roughly 29% seen once. This material consisted of PBMCs, mostly from graft donor cells, taken 360 days after TCRalphabeta/CD19-depleted stem cell transplant. The receptors here all came from a boy under two years old who had a stem cell transplant for SCID, so the T cells may come from the graft donor. CDR3s include the opening cysteine and the closing phenylalanine or tryptophan. Each record gives: CDR3 DNA, CDR3 protein, clone size, V gene, D gene, J gene. The D gene is left open where the match is weak. Not all rows give a size; the values are once, few, many and, for expanded clones, a class.

TGCGCCAGCAGGACAGGGGTTCAAGAGACCCAGTACTTC,CASRTGVQETQYF,.,TRBV5-1,TRBD1,TRBJ2-5
TGTGCCAGCAGCCAATCGGGGACAGGGTATAGCAATCAGCCCCAGCATTTT,CASSQSGTGYSNQPQHF,few,TRBV16,TRBD1,TRBJ1-5
TGTGCCAGCAGTTCCCCTAGCGGGGGGGGCCTGTACAATGAGCAGTTCTTC,CASSSPSGGGLYNEQFF,few,TRBV28,TRBD2,TRBJ2-1
TGTGCCAGCTCACTCCAGAGCCAACAGGGTGGCACTGAAGCTTTCTTT,CASSLQSQQGGTEAFF,.,TRBV18,.,TRBJ1-1
TGTGCCAGCTCAATTCAGGGGAACGAGCAGTACTTC,CASSIQGNEQYF,.,TRBV18,.,TRBJ2-7
TGTGCCAGCAGTCAAGGGGACGGCTACAATGAGCAGTTCTTC,CASSQGDGYNEQFF,once,TRBV6-2/TRBV6-3,.,TRBJ2-1
TGTGCCAGCAGTCCCCGGGTCAAGGCCGTCGAGACCCGGTACTTC,CASSPRVKAVETRYF,few,TRBV12-3/TRBV12-4,.,TRBJ2-5
TGCAGTGCTGTTGGGGACTCAGATACGCAGTATTTT,CSAVGDSDTQYF,few,TRBV20-1,.,TRBJ2-3
TGTGCCAGCAGCGTTAGCGGGGTAGCCAAAAGCATTCAGTACTTC,CASSVSGVAKSIQYF,.,TRBV4-2,TRBD2,TRBJ2-4
TGCGCCAGCAGCCAAGAAGGGGACGGTGAAGCTTTCTTT,CASSQEGDGEAFF,.,TRBV4-3,.,TRBJ1-1
TGTGCCAGCAGCTTAGTAAAGAGTACGCAGTATTTT,CASSLVKSTQYF,.,TRBV11-2,.,TRBJ2-3
TGTGCCAGCAGTTCTAGAACCGGGACTTCCGACCAAAACAATGAGCAGTTCTTC,CASSSRTGTSDQNNEQFF,.,TRBV12-3/TRBV12-4,.,TRBJ2-1
TGTGCCAGCAGTCCCGGGGTTGAGGATAGCGAAGCTTTCTTT,CASSPGVEDSEAFF,few,TRBV28,.,TRBJ1-1
TGTGCCAGCAGCCCAATGGGCAGGTACGAGCAGTTCTTC,CASSPMGRYEQFF,few,TRBV7-9,.,TRBJ2-1
TGCGCCAGCAGCTTGACGGACATGCGGGGGGGGAATGAGCAGTTCTTC,CASSLTDMRGGNEQFF,.,TRBV5-1,TRBD2,TRBJ2-1
TGCAGTGCTAGGGGTATACGGGGGCAGCCCCAGCATTTT,CSARGIRGQPQHF,.,TRBV20-1,.,TRBJ1-5